This T cell receptor (beta chain) was identified during a study of T cells after somatic rescue of genetic block. This table comes from immunoSEQ multiplex PCR, and its TCRdb copy is limited to in-frame clones, with some not included. The sample records 68,000 or so clones, around 93% being singletons. Germline CDR1 is GTSNPN and CDR2 is SVGIG (reference sequence). Trimming left V 1 base short and J 1 base short, with 11 bases between. The CDR3 length is 14 residues. The chain combines TRBV30 with TRBJ2-7; D gene uncertain. What was sequenced was peripheral blood mononuclear cells (PBMCs). The sequence derives from a man in his forties. The CDR3 spells CAWSGVLGSYEQYF. CDR3 DNA sequence: TGTGCCTGGAGTGGGGTTTTGGGGTCCTACGAGCAGTACTTC.